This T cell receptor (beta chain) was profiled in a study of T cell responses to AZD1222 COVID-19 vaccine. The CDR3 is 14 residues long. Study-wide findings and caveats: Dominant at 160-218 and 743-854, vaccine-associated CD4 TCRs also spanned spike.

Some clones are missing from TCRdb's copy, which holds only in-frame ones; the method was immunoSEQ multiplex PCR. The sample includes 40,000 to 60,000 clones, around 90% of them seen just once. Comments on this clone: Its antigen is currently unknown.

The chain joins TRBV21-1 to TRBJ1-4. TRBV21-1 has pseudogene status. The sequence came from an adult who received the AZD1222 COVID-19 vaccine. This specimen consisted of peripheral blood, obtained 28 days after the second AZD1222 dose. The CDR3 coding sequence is TGTGCCAGCAACAAGGGTGCAACTAATGAAAAACTGTTTTTT. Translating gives CASNKGATNEKLFF.